This T cell receptor beta chain was recorded in a study of shared clonotypes between healthy human individuals. This clone was seen only a few times. TCRdb's copy holds only in-frame clones and misses some; the assay was immunoSEQ multiplex PCR. The sample holds approximately 1,000,000 clones, around 82% seen once. Negatively enriched CD4+ T cells were divided by CD45RA into naive and memory. The V gene's germline CDR1 is SGHTA and CDR2 FQGNSA. V lost 7 bases and J lost 5; bases outside the gene matches: 7. The CDR3 runs 14 residues. Specimen: memory CD4+ T cells from PBMCs. The subset is: CD45RA-negative fraction. The chain joins TRBV7-2 to TRBJ2-3, with 9 bases fitting TRBD1. This TCR came from a man younger than 35 in good health. Some clones in this sample may be carry-over from other donors' samples. The CDR3 reads CASTGGTGQDTQYF. The CDR3 DNA reads as TGTGCCAGCACCGGTGGGACAGGGCAAGATACGCAGTATTTT. Based on the CDR3 plus reference TRBV7-2 and TRBJ2-3, the full variable domain is GAGVSQSPSNKVTEKGKDVELRCDPISGHTALYWYRQSLGQGLEFLIYFQGNSAPDKSGLPSDRFSAERTGGSVSTLTIQRTQQEDSAVYLCASTGGTGQDTQYFGPGTRLTVL.